What follows are 8 T cell receptor beta chains derived from one specimen sequenced in a study of blood T cell repertoires in COVID-19. Libraries were prepared by immunoSEQ multiplex PCR; TCRdb keeps only in-frame clonotypes and omits some of them. The data show some 98,000 clones, with about four fifths seen just once and around 20% held by the top ten. Sequencing input: peripheral blood. The receptors come from a human donor in a cohort sampled during active COVID-19.

This clone was recorded a few times. The chain joins TRBV10-1 to TRBJ1-4, with D tentatively TRBD1 (6 bases). Trimming left V 10 bases short and J 4 bases short, with 10 bases between. The germline CDR1 and CDR2 sequences are WNHNN and SYGVQD (reference sequence). The CDR3 has 12 amino acids. This CDR3 reads CATRGSNEKLFF. The CDR3 coding sequence is TGCGCCACCAGGGGCAGTAATGAAAAACTGTTTTTT.

This chain connects TRBV11-2 to TRBJ1-1; TRBD1 aligns across 7 bases. V was pared by 5 bases and J by 6 bases, with 12 bases of the junction left unmatched. CDR1 and CDR2 (germline): SGHAT, FQNNGV. The CDR3 is made up of 15 amino acids. This chain's CDR3 is CASSGSRGPGAEAFF. The CDR3 nucleotides read TGTGCCAGCAGCGGGTCGAGGGGGCCCGGGGCTGAAGCTTTCTTT. The whole variable domain, remainder taken from reference TRBV11-2 and TRBJ1-1, is EAGVAQSPRYKIIEKRQSVAFWCNPISGHATLYWYQQILGQGPKLLIQFQNNGVVDDSQLPKDRFSAERLKGVDSTLKIQPAKLEDSAVYLCASSGSRGPGAEAFFGQGTRLTVV.

V usage is TRBV7-2 and J usage is TRBJ2-7; perhaps TRBD2 as D (5 bases). Per germline, CDR1 SGHTA and CDR2 FQGNSA. The CDR3 spans 14 residues. The ends were cut back, 7 bases at V and 0 bases at J, with 13 bases in the middle. The DNA for the CDR3 is TGTGCCAGCATCCCGGGATCCAGCTCCTACGAGCAGTACTTC. This codes for CASIPGSSSYEQYF.

The CDR3 sequence is CASRSLGGADDGYTF. The CDR3 DNA sequence: TGTGCCAGCAGGTCCCTGGGGGGGGCAGATGATGGCTACACCTTC. The chain employs TRBV6-5 and TRBJ1-2; TRBD1 might be the D (6 bases). The germline gives CDR1 MNHEY, CDR2 SVGAGI. The CDR3 runs to 15 residues. Trimming removed 6 bases at V and 6 bases at J, with 20 bases between.

CDR3 in DNA: TGTGCCAGCTCACCAGGAGCCGTGGAGGGCTACGAGCAGTACTTC. This translates into CASSPGAVEGYEQYF. V gene TRBV18 combines with J gene TRBJ2-7; possible D gene TRBD2, 6 bases. The germline CDR1 and CDR2 sequences are KGHSH and LQKENI. V was cut by 2 bases and J by 3 bases, with 14 bases left in between. The CDR3 is 15 amino acids.

The rearrangement uses TRBV15 and TRBJ2-7, with a tentative D call TRBD2 (5 bases). Germline V gene lookup returns CDR1 LNHNV and CDR2 YYDKDF (reference sequence). Trimming pared 6 bases from V and 2 bases from J, leaving 14 bases between. This CDR3 contains 14 residues. CDR3 in amino acids: CATRIGPGAYEQYF. The CDR3 DNA sequence: TGTGCCACCAGGATAGGACCCGGGGCCTACGAGCAGTACTTC.

The chain combines TRBV6-4 with TRBJ2-7; perhaps TRBD1 as D (6 bases). Germline assignment: CDR1 MRHNA and CDR2 SNTAGT. Trimming removed 2 bases at V and 6 bases at J, with 17 bases between. The CDR3 is 15 residues long. The CDR3 DNA reads as TGTGCCAGCAGTGACCAAGACAGGAAAAGGGGCGAGCAGTACTTC. Amino acid sequence: CASSDQDRKRGEQYF.

The chain employs TRBV19 and TRBJ1-6; TRBD1 matches at 8 bases. The trim removed 5 bases at V and 3 bases at J, leaving 6 bases unmatched. The germline gives CDR1 LNHDA, CDR2 SQIVND (reference sequence). The CDR3 has 16 residues. The CDR3 nucleotides are TGTGCCAGTAGTTCCCGGGACAGGAGCTATAATTCACCCCTCCACTTT. Its protein is CASSSRDRSYNSPLHF.